This paragraph covers one T cell receptor (beta chain) sequence. Antigen: not known. This entry is derived from a study of T-cell reconstitution after alpha-beta-depleted transplantation in children. Findings and caveats of the study: Several hundred expanded graft clones reportedly gave rise to the alpha-beta T cells present about two months after transplant. Most T-cell counts and diversity one year after the transplant came from T cells that were newly produced. After transplant, high TCRbeta diversity at day 60 in some patients arose from surviving recipient T cells and thymic progenitors.

The library targeted TCRbeta and was prepared with unique molecular identifiers. TCRdb reanalysed the PCR reads using MiXCR and keeps one entry per CDR3 protein. The table lists fewer than 700,000 distinct CDR3 sequences, 10% to 15% of them singletons. In germline, CDR1 is MNHEY, CDR2 SVGAGI. Trimming cost V 0 bases and J 0 bases, with 6 bases left between them. The CDR3 is made up of 15 amino acids. The material was PBMCs, mostly from graft donor cells, obtained 360 days after TCRalphabeta/CD19-depleted stem cell transplant. This receptor was identified in a male patient younger than 18 who had a stem cell transplant for acute myeloid leukemia, so the T cells may come from the graft donor. This chain joins TRBV6-5 and TRBJ1-3; D call uncertain. The CDR3 sequence is CASSYSLGSGNTIYF. CDR3 bases: TGTGCCAGCAGTTACTCGCTGGGCTCTGGAAACACCATATATTTT.